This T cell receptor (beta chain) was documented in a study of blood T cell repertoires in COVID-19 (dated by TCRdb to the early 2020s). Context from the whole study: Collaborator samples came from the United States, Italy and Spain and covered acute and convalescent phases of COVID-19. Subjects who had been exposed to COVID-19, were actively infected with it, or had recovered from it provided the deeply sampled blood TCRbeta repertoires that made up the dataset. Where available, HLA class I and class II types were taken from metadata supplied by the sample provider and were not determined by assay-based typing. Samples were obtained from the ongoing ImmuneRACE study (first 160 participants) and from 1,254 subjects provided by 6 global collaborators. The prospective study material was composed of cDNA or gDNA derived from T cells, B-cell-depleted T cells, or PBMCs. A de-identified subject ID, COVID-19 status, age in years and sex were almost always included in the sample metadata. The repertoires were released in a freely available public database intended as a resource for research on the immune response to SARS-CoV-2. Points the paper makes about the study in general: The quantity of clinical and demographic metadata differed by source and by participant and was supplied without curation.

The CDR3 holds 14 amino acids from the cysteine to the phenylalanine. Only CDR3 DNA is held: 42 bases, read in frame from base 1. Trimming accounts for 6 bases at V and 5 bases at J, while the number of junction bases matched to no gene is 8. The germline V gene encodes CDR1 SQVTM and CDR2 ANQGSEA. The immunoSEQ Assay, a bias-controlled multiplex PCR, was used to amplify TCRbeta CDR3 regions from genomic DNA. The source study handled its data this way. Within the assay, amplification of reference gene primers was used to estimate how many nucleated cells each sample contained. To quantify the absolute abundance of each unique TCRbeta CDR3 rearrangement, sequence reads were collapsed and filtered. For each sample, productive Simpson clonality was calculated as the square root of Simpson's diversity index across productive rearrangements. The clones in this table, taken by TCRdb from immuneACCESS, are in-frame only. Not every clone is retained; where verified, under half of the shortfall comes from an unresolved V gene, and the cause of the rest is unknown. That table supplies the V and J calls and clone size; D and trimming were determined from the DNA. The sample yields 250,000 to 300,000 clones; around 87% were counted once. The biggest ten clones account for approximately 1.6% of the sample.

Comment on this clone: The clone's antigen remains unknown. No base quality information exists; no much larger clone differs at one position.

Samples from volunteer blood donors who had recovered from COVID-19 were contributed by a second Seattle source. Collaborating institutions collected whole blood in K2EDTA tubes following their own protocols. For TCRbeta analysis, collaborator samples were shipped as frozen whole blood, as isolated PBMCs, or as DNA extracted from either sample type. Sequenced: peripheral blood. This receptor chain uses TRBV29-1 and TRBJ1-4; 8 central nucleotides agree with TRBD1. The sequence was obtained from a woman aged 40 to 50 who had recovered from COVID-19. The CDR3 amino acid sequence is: CSVSQGAQNEKLFF. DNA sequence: TGCAGCGTCTCGCAGGGGGCGCAGAATGAAAAACTGTTTTTT.